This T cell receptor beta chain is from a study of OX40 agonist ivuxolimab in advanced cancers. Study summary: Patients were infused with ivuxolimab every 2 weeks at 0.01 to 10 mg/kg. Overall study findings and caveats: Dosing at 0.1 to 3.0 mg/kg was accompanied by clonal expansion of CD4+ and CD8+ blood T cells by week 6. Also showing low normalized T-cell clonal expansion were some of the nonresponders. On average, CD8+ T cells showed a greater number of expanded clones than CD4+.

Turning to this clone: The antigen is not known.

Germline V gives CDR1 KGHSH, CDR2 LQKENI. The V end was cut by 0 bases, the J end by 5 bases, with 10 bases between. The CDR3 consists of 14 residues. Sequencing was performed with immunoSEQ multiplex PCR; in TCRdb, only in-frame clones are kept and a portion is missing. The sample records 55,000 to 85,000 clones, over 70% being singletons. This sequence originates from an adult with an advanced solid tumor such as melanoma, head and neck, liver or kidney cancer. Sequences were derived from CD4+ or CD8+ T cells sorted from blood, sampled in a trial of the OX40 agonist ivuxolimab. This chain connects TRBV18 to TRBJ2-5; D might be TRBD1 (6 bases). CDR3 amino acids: CASSPPAQGETQYF. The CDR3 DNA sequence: TGTGCCAGCTCACCACCGGCTCAGGGGGAGACCCAGTACTTC. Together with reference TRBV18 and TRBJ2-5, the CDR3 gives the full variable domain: NAGVMQNPRHLVRRRGQEARLRCSPMKGHSHVYWYRQLPEEGLKFMVYLQKENIIDESGMPKERFSAEFPKEGPSILRIQQVVRGDSAAYFCASSPPAQGETQYFGPGTRLLVL.